This TCR beta chain was recovered during a study of human T cells and chemical hapten exposure. On the study more broadly: Diphenylcyclopropenone was applied weekly to patients' scalps across the roughly 23-week study. Study-wide points: Counts of TCRs expanded at PT1 correlated positively with patch test score.

Sample time point: pre-sensitization, week 0. Treatment indicated: therapeutic diphenylcyclopropenone sensitization with weekly scalp DPC. Non-pregnant alopecia patients aged 18 to 70, suitable for DPC therapy. Total RNA came from unfractionated whole blood. TCRdb re-derived calls from the RACE reads in MiXCR, one entry per CDR3 protein. The sample shows 200,000 to 300,000 distinct CDR3 sequences, approximately 8.4% of them seen only once. For this clonotype: The antigen is unknown.

The CDR3 sequence is 15 residues long. The germline V gene has CDR1 SEHNR and CDR2 FQNEAQ (reference sequence). The V end lost 1 base, the J end lost 2 bases, and 10 bases lay between the germline ends. This TCR came from a woman aged 40-49 years with alopecia areata. Some clones in this sample may be carry-over from other donors' samples. The sample was whole blood, taken in connection with sensitization to the hapten diphenylcyclopropenone (DPC). This chain joins TRBV7-9 and TRBJ2-3; D not certain. The CDR3 loop is CASSLGEYYTDTQYF. CDR3 coding DNA: TGTGCCAGCAGCTTAGGAGAGTACTACACAGATACGCAGTATTTT. The complete variable domain, with remaining parts taken from reference TRBV7-9 and TRBJ2-3, reads DTGVSQNPRHKITKRGQNVTFRCDPISEHNRLYWYRQTLGQGPEFLTYFQNEAQLEKSRLLSDRFSAERPKGSFSTLEIQRTEQGDSAMYLCASSLGEYYTDTQYFGPGTRLTVL.